This T cell receptor beta chain was documented in a study of OX40 agonist ivuxolimab in advanced cancers. Points from the study as a whole: Antigen targets of the expanded peripheral T cells went undetermined.

Produced via immunoSEQ multiplex PCR; TCRdb's table is partial and in-frame only. The table shows roughly 50,000 clones, with over 90% occurring only once. No patient had autoimmune disease or received systemic immunosuppression. Collection of blood occurred at baseline, at cycle 4 day 1, and at cycle 7 day 1. Details on this clone: Its cognate antigen is unknown.

V gave up 3 bases and J gave up 4 bases; unmatched junction bases: 13. Per the germline V gene, CDR1 is LGHNA and CDR2 is YNFKEQ. The CDR3 is made up of 17 amino acids. Here the sequenced sample was CD4+ or CD8+ T cells sorted from blood, taken in a trial of the OX40 agonist ivuxolimab. The receptor was isolated from an adult with an advanced solid tumor such as melanoma, head and neck, liver or kidney cancer. The V and J genes are TRBV4-2 and TRBJ1-2; 8 bases match TRBD1. CDR3 amino acids: CASSQLGQGGEFYGYTF. The CDR3 region has the DNA TGTGCCAGCAGCCAGCTAGGACAGGGTGGGGAATTCTATGGCTACACCTTC.